Following are 22 T cell receptor beta chains from one sample sequenced in a study of blood T cell repertoires in COVID-19. The method was immunoSEQ multiplex PCR; TCRdb's version includes in-frame clones alone and lacks a portion of them. The data show about 230,000 clones, over 85% seen once. What was sequenced was PBMCs or T cells enriched from blood (not recorded which). Every receptor here comes from a woman in her twenties or thirties with acute COVID-19.

The CDR3 bases are TGTGCCAGTAGTCTTTGGGAGTCGGGGGGCCCAAAGCGCTATGGCTACACCTTC. It yields the protein CASSLWESGGPKRYGYTF. The genes are TRBV19 and TRBJ1-2, with D possibly being TRBD1 (6 bases). V lost 5 bases and J lost 4, with 26 bases in between. The length of the CDR3 is 18 residues. The germline V gene has CDR1 LNHDA and CDR2 SQIVND (reference sequence).

The J gene is TRBJ1-2, the V gene TRBV29-1, with 9 bases that match TRBD1. The CDR3 covers 15 residues. V lost 6 bases, J lost 6 bases, and 14 bases stayed unmatched. Germline CDR1 reads SQVTM; CDR2 reads ANQGSEA. The CDR3 loop reads CSVTSVRDREHGYTF. CDR3 bases: TGCAGCGTCACTTCGGTCAGGGACAGGGAGCATGGCTACACCTTC.

The V gene is TRBV15, the J gene TRBJ1-2; a possible D gene is TRBD1 (6 bases). The length of the CDR3 is 15 residues. Germline V CDR1 and CDR2: LNHNV, YYDKDF (reference sequence). Trimming pared 0 bases from V and 4 bases from J, leaving 12 bases between. CDR3 coding DNA: TGTGCCACCAGCAGAGACCAGGGGCGCGTCTATGGCTACACCTTC. This gives the protein CATSRDQGRVYGYTF.

This clone was observed a single time. The chain employs TRBV11-2 and TRBJ2-3; 10 nucleotides line up with TRBD2. CDR1 is SGHAT and CDR2 is FQNNGV in the germline V gene. The CDR3 runs 15 residues. V lost 8 bases to trimming and J lost 4 bases; unmatched junction nucleotides: 9. CDR3: CASSEQRGGPDTQYF. CDR3 nucleotide sequence: TGTGCCAGCTCGGAACAGCGGGGGGGCCCAGATACGCAGTATTTT.

The rearrangement uses TRBV18 and TRBJ1-2; 9 bases line up with TRBD1. V lost 3 bases and J lost 3; bases outside the gene matches: 11. CDR1 is KGHSH and CDR2 is LQKENI in the germline V gene. The CDR3 sequence is 17 residues long. DNA for the CDR3: TGTGCCAGCTCACCGCAATTACAGGGGGCCGCGGACTATGGCTACACCTTC. Its protein is CASSPQLQGAADYGYTF.

This chain uses TRBV27 with TRBJ1-2; D possibly corresponds to TRBD1 (6 bases). Trimming stripped 9 bases from V and 0 bases from J, with 14 bases between. Germline values: CDR1 MNHEY, CDR2 SMNVEV (reference sequence). The CDR3 has 14 amino acids. CDR3 sequence: CARPRDKANYGYTF. CDR3 bases: TGTGCCAGGCCCCGGGACAAAGCTAACTATGGCTACACCTTC.

V and J are TRBV6-2 or TRBV6-3 and TRBJ1-5; D is undetermined. V lost 5 bases, J lost 6 bases, and 5 bases lay in between. CDR1 is MNHEY and CDR2 is SVGEGT in the germline V gene. The CDR3 extends over 11 amino acids. CDR3 region: CASSNSQPQHF. CDR3 bases: TGTGCCAGCAGTAATAGTCAGCCCCAGCATTTT.

The chain recombines TRBV6-1 with TRBJ1-2; the match to TRBD1 covers 10 bases. The germline V gene encodes CDR1 MNHNS and CDR2 SASEGT. The V gene end was trimmed by 3 bases and the J gene end by 3 bases; junction bases not matched to a gene: 7. CDR3 length equals 16 residues. The CDR3 DNA is TGTGCCAGCAGTGACTTTGGACAGGGGGACCACTATGGCTACACCTTC. It codes for CASSDFGQGDHYGYTF.

This chain links TRBV5-6 with TRBJ1-2, with a weak D call TRBD1 (6 bases). CDR1 SGHDT and CDR2 YYEEEE come from the germline V gene. The V and J ends lost 3 bases and 3 bases respectively, with 21 bases between them. The length of the CDR3 is 17 residues. CDR3 protein: CASSSSTGQSPYYGYTF. DNA for the CDR3: TGTGCCAGCAGCTCCAGTACCGGACAGAGCCCTTACTATGGCTACACCTTC.

The chain uses TRBV5-1 and TRBJ2-5, with D tentatively TRBD1 (6 bases). The CDR3 length is 12 residues. Trimming pared 6 bases from V and 4 bases from J, leaving 10 bases between. The V gene's germline CDR1 is SGHRS and CDR2 YFSETQ. CDR3 sequence reads: CASNLRGETQYF. DNA of the CDR3: TGCGCCAGCAACCTCAGGGGAGAGACCCAGTACTTC.

The chain is built from TRBV4-2 and TRBJ2-1; perhaps TRBD2 as D (6 bases). Trimming stripped 4 bases from V and 0 bases from J, with 13 bases between. The CDR3 consists of 16 residues. CDR1 and CDR2 from the germline V gene are LGHNA and YNFKEQ. CDR3 coding DNA: TGTGCCAGCAGCCCGCTCCGGGGGAGCTCCTACAATGAGCAGTTCTTC. The encoded protein is CASSPLRGSSYNEQFF.

Written as DNA, the CDR3 is TGTGCCTGGAGTGTAGGACTAGCGCCCGGGGAGCTGTTTTTT. It codes for CAWSVGLAPGELFF. The chain couples TRBV30 to TRBJ2-2; TRBD2 agrees at 9 bases. CDR1 GTSNPN and CDR2 SVGIG come from the germline V gene (reference sequence). Trimming at V came to 0 bases and at J to 6 bases, leaving 2 bases not matched to a gene. The CDR3 totals 14 residues.

This clone came up once. The chain is built from TRBV11-3 and TRBJ2-3; D might be TRBD1 or TRBD2, each matching 7 bases. Germline V gene data show CDR1 as SGHNT and CDR2 as YENEEA. Trimming pared 5 bases from V and 6 bases from J, leaving 24 bases between. This CDR3 contains 17 residues. CDR3 residues: CASSLGGGGTFQDTQYF. DNA for the CDR3: TGTGCCAGCAGCCTAGGGGGCGGGGGCACGTTCCAGGATACGCAGTATTTT.

J is TRBJ1-4 and V is TRBV5-8; 9 bases align to TRBD1. Germline lookup yields CDR1 SGHTS and CDR2 YDEGEE. Losses at the gene ends were 2 bases for V and 8 bases for J; bases not matched to a gene: 19. The CDR3 consists of 19 residues. The CDR3 region is CASSFFAGQGFRSGEKLFF. The CDR3 nucleotides are TGTGCCAGCAGCTTTTTTGCGGGACAGGGATTTCGGTCGGGCGAAAAACTGTTTTTT. The full variable domain, its missing parts supplied by reference TRBV5-8 and TRBJ1-4, is EAGVTQSPTHLIKTRGQQATLRCSPISGHTSVYWYQQALGLGLQFLLWYDEGEERNRGNFPPRFSGRQFPNYSSELNVNALELEDSALYLCASSFFAGQGFRSGEKLFFGSGTQLSVL.

The chain carries TRBV10-1 and TRBJ2-1; TRBD2 matches 12 bases. The trim removed 4 bases at V and 6 bases at J, leaving 1 base unmatched. Per the germline V gene, CDR1 is WNHNN and CDR2 is SYGVQD (reference sequence). The CDR3 is 14 amino acids. CDR3 nucleotides: TGCGCCAGCAGTGCTAGCGGGGGGGTCAATGAGCAGTTCTTC. It specifies CASSASGGVNEQFF.

J is TRBJ1-5 and V is TRBV7-2, with TRBD1 identical over 8 bases. The CDR3 length is 14 residues. Germline trimming cut 1 base from V and 10 bases from J; bases unmatched to any gene: 6. CDR1 is SGHTA and CDR2 is FQGNSA in the germline V gene. This CDR3 is CASSLVGQGQPQHF. The CDR3 DNA reads as TGTGCCAGCAGCTTAGTAGGACAGGGTCAACCCCAGCATTTT.

The chain carries TRBV5-1 and TRBJ1-1; D perhaps matches TRBD1 (5 bases). Germline CDR1 is SGHRS and CDR2 is YFSETQ. V was pared by 4 bases and J by 7 bases, with 11 bases between. The CDR3 has 12 amino acids. The CDR3 DNA follows: TGCGCCAGCAGCGTCTTGGGGGGTGAAGCTTTCTTT. It encodes CASSVLGGEAFF. Full variable domain (outside the CDR3, taken from reference TRBV5-1 and TRBJ1-1): KAGVTQTPRYLIKTRGQQVTLSCSPISGHRSVSWYQQTPGQGLQFLFEYFSETQRNKGNFPGRFSGRQFSNSRSEMNVSTLELGDSALYLCASSVLGGEAFFGQGTRLTVV.

The chain is built from TRBV7-3 and TRBJ2-7; tentatively, D is TRBD1 (6 bases). V gave up 4 bases and J gave up 3 bases, with 10 bases separating them. Germline loops: CDR1 SGHTA, CDR2 FQGTGA. The CDR3 length is 13 residues. The CDR3 here is CASSSSRGYEQYF. In DNA form, the CDR3 reads TGTGCCAGCAGCTCCTCCAGGGGCTACGAGCAGTACTTC.

The rearrangement links TRBV15 to TRBJ2-6; TRBD2 is a possible D gene (5 bases). The length of the CDR3 is 15 residues. V lost 3 bases, J lost 3 bases, and 9 bases lay in between. Germline V CDR1 and CDR2: LNHNV, YYDKDF (reference sequence). The CDR3 DNA reads TGTGCCACCAGCAGCGCACTAGATGGGGCCAACGTCCTGACTTTC. Translated, it gives CATSSALDGANVLTF.

This clone has a handful of counts. The chain combines TRBV7-2 with TRBJ1-3; D not resolved. V lost 5 bases to trimming and J lost 4 bases, with 15 bases between them. Germline lookup yields CDR1 SGHTA and CDR2 FQGNSA. CDR3 size: 15 residues. The CDR3 here is CASSPSKAGGNTIYF. In DNA, the CDR3 is TGTGCCAGCAGCCCGTCAAAGGCGGGCGGAAACACCATATATTTT.

CDR3 in amino acids: CASSASGTAYEQYF. The CDR3 coding sequence is TGTGCCAGCAGCGCCTCCGGGACAGCCTACGAGCAGTACTTC. The V call is TRBV2, the J call TRBJ2-7; 7 nucleotides align to TRBD1. The CDR3 has 14 amino acids. V shed 6 bases, J shed 2 bases, and the junction held 7 bases outside the gene matches. Germline V gene data show CDR1 as SNHLY and CDR2 as FYNNEI.

The rearrangement links TRBV27 to TRBJ2-7, with 9 bases aligning to TRBD1. V gave up 5 bases and J gave up 4 bases; unmatched junction bases: 3. CDR1 and CDR2 (germline): MNHEY, SMNVEV (reference sequence). This CDR3 is built from 13 residues. CDR3 region: CASSTGGAYEQYF. Here the CDR3 DNA reads TGTGCCAGCAGTACAGGGGGCGCATACGAGCAGTACTTC.